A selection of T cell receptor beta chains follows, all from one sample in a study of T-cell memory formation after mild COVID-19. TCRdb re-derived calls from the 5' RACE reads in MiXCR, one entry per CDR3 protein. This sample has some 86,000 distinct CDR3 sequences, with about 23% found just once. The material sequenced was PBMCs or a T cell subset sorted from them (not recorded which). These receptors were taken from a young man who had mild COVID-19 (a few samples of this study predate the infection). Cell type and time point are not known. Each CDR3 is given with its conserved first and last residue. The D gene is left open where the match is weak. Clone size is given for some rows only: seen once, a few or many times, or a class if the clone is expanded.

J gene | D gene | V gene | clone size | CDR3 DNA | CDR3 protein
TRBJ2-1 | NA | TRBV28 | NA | TGTGCCAGCAGCTGGCCTTTGGATGAGCAGTTCTTC | CASSWPLDEQFF
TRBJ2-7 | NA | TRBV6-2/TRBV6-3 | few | TGTGCCAGCAGTTACCCGACCGCCGGGGGGCACTCCTACGAGCAGTACTTC | CASSYPTAGGHSYEQYF
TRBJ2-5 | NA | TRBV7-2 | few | TGTGCCAGCAGCTTTTGGGTTCAAGAGACCCAGTACTTC | CASSFWVQETQYF
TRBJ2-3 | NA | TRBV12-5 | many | TGTGCTAGTGGCCAGGGTGGCGCAGATACGCAGTATTTT | CASGQGGADTQYF
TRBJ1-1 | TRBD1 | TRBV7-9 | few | TGTGCCAGCAGCCCCGACAGGGAGGAAGCTTTCTTT | CASSPDREEAFF
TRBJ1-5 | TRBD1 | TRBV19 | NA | TGTGCCAGTAGTATAACAGGACAGGTCCCGTATCAGCCCCAGCATTTT | CASSITGQVPYQPQHF
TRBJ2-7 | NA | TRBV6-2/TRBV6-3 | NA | TGTGCCAGCAGACTTTCATACGAGCAGTACTTC | CASRLSYEQYF
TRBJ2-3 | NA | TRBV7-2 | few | TGTGCCAGCAGGTTCCCGGGCGGTACCACAGATACGCAGTATTTT | CASRFPGGTTDTQYF
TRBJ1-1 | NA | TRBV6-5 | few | TGTGCCAGCAGTTACTCGGGGAGGAACACTGAAGCTTTCTTT | CASSYSGRNTEAFF
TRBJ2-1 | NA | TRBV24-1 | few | TGTGCCACCCCGTGCGACAATGAGCAGTTCTTC | CATPCDNEQFF
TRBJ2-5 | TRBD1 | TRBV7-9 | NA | TGTGCCAGCAGCCACGGACAGGGGTCCCAAGAGACCCAGTACTTC | CASSHGQGSQETQYF
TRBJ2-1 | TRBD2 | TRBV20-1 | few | TGCAGTGCTAGAAGGGGACTAGGGTACAATGAGCAGTTCTTC | CSARRGLGYNEQFF
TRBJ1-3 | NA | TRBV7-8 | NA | TGTGCCAGCAGCTCTACAGGCTCTGGAAACACCATATATTTT | CASSSTGSGNTIYF
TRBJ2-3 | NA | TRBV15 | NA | TGTGCCACCAGCAGACCCCTGAGTCCGAGAGAGGTCCGCACAGATACGCAGTATTTT | CATSRPLSPREVRTDTQYF
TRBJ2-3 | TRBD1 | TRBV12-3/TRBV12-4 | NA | TGTGCCAGCACCTCAACCGGGGACAGGGGGTATGCAGATACGCAGTATTTT | CASTSTGDRGYADTQYF
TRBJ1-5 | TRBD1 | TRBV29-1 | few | TGCAGCGCACAGACAGGGGATAGCAATCAGCCCCAGCATTTT | CSAQTGDSNQPQHF
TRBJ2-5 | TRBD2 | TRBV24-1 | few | TGTGCCACCAGTGATTTTCAGCGGGGGTTACAAGAGACCCAGTACTTC | CATSDFQRGLQETQYF
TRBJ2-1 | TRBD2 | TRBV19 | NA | TGTGCCAGTAGTATAGCTCCAGCGGGGGCGAACAATGAGCAGTTCTTC | CASSIAPAGANNEQFF
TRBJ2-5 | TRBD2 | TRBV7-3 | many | TGTGCCAGCAGCTTGGATGGCGGGGGAGCCCAAGAGACCCAGTACTTC | CASSLDGGGAQETQYF
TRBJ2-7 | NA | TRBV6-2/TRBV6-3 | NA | TGTGCCAGCAGCACCGCCCGGAACGAGCAGTACTTC | CASSTARNEQYF
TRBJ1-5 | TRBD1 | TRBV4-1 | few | TGCGCCAGCAGCCATGATACAGGGGAACAGCCCCAGCATTTT | CASSHDTGEQPQHF
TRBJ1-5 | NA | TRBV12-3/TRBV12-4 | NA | TGTGCCAGCGGTGCGGGTGATAGCAATCAGCCCCAGCATTTT | CASGAGDSNQPQHF
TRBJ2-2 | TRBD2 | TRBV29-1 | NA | TGCAGCGTTGAGGGTAGCGGGGGGTTCACCGGGGAGCTGTTTTTT | CSVEGSGGFTGELFF
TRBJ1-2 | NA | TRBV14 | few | TGTGCCAGCAGCGGAACGGACAGAAACTATGGCTACACCTTC | CASSGTDRNYGYTF
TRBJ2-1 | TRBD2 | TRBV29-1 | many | TGCAGCGTTGGGCTAGCGGGGGACAATGAGCAGTTCTTC | CSVGLAGDNEQFF
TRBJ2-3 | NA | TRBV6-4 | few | TGTGCCAGCAGTGAGTCACAGGGTGGTCTTGATACGCAGTATTTT | CASSESQGGLDTQYF
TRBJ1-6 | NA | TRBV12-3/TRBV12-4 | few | TGTGCCAGCAGACAGGGCTCCTATAATTCACCCCTCCACTTT | CASRQGSYNSPLHF
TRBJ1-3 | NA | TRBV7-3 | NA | TGTGCCAGCAGCCTGGGCATTACAGGGAGCTCTGGAAACACCATATATTTT | CASSLGITGSSGNTIYF
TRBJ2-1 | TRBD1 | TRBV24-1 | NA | TGTGCCACCACAGGGGGCAATGAGCAGTTCTTC | CATTGGNEQFF
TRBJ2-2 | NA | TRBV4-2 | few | TGTGCCAGCGGAGACAACACCGGGGAGCTGTTTTTT | CASGDNTGELFF
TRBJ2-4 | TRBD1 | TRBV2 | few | TGTGCCAGCAGTGCCGAGGGGGCTCACGCCAAAAACATTCAGTACTTC | CASSAEGAHAKNIQYF
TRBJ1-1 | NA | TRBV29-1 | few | TGCAGCGTTGGGGGTGAAGTAGGGAACACTGAAGCTTTCTTT | CSVGGEVGNTEAFF
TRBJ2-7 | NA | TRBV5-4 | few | TGTGCCAGCAGCTTGGACGGGGTCGAGCAGTACTTC | CASSLDGVEQYF
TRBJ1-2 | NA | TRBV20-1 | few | TGCAGTGCTAGAGATGGAGATGGAACGGGCTACACCTTC | CSARDGDGTGYTF
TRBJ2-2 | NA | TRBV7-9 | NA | TGTGCCAGCAGCTTACAGGATTACGCCACCGGGGAGCTGTTTTTT | CASSLQDYATGELFF
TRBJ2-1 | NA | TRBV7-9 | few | TGTGCCAGCAGCTTCTGGGGCCGGGGGTATTACAATGAGCAGTTCTTC | CASSFWGRGYYNEQFF
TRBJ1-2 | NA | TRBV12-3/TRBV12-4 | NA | TGTGCCACCTACCGGGCAGGGAACGGCATCGACACCTTC | CATYRAGNGIDTF
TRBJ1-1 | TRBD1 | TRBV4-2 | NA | TGTGCCAGCAGCCAAGTGGGGACAGGGCTGAACACTGAAGCTTTCTTT | CASSQVGTGLNTEAFF
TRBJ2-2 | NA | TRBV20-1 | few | TGCAGTGCTCTCACAGAGAACACCGGGGAGCTGTTTTTT | CSALTENTGELFF
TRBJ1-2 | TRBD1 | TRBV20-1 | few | TGCAGTGCCAGACAGGGGGCGGGCTACACCTTC | CSARQGAGYTF
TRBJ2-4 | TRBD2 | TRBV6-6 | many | TGTGCCAGCAGTACGGGCGTAGCGGGGGAAAACATTCAGTACTTC | CASSTGVAGENIQYF
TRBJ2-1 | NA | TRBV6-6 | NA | TGTGCCAGCAGTTACTCCAGATACAATGAGCAGTTCTTC | CASSYSRYNEQFF
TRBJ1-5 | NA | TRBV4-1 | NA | TGCGCCAGCAGCCAACCCCGGGACGGGAGCAATCAGCCCCAGCATTTT | CASSQPRDGSNQPQHF
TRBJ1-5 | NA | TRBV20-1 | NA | TGCAGTGCTAAAGTTTGGAATCAGCCCCAGCATTTT | CSAKVWNQPQHF
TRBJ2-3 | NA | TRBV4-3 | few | TGCGCCAGCAGCCAAGCTGGGCCTAATACGCAGTATTTT | CASSQAGPNTQYF
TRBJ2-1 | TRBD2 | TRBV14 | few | TGTGCCAGCAGCCAAGGACTAGCAGCAGATGAGCAGTTCTTC | CASSQGLAADEQFF
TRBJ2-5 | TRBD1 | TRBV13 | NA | TGTGCCAGCAGCTTATCAGGCCAGGGGGTTCAAGAGACCCAGTACTTC | CASSLSGQGVQETQYF